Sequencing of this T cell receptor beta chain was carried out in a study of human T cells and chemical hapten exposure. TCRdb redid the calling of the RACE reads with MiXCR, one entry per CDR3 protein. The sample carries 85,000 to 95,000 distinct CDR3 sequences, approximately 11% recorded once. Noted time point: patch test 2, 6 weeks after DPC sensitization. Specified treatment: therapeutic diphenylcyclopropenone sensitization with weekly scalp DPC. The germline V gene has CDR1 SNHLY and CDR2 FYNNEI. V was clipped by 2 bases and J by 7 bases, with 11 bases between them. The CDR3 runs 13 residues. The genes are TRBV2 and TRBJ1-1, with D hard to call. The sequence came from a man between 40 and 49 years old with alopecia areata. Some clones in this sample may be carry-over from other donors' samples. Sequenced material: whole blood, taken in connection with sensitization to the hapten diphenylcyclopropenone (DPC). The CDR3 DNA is TGTGCCAGCAGTGAAAGTAGGCAGATTGAAGCTTTCTTT. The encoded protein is CASSESRQIEAFF.